A selection of T cell receptor beta chains follows, all from one sample in a study of blood T cell repertoires in COVID-19. Generated by immunoSEQ multiplex PCR, the TCRdb table keeps only in-frame clones and is missing some. The sample lists hundreds of thousands of clones; roughly 87% were seen once. Sequenced input: peripheral blood. Every receptor here comes from a man between 18 and 35 years old with COVID-19, enrolled during active disease. The CDR3 runs from the conserved cysteine through the conserved F or W. Fields, in order: V gene, clone size, D gene, J gene, CDR3 protein, CDR3 DNA. D genes are given only for firm matches. The listing skips clone size in some rows; elsewhere it reads once, few, many or a size class.

>TRBV11-2|.|TRBD2|TRBJ2-7
CASSARLASEQYF
TGTGCCAGCAGCGCCCGACTAGCGAGCGAGCAGTACTTC
>TRBV6-2/TRBV6-3|.|.|TRBJ1-5
CASSLAYQPQHF
TGTGCCAGCAGCCTTGCGTATCAGCCCCAGCATTTT
>TRBV6-1|once|TRBD2|TRBJ2-1
CASSVGLSGGPYNEQFF
TGTGCCAGCAGTGTCGGACTCAGCGGGGGACCCTACAATGAGCAGTTCTTC
>TRBV18|.|TRBD1|TRBJ1-3
CASSPPRTGSAGNTIYF
TGTGCCAGCTCACCACCGAGGACAGGCTCCGCTGGAAACACCATATATTTT
>TRBV11-2|.|TRBD2|TRBJ2-1
CASSRDGGYNEQFF
TGTGCCAGCAGCCGAGACGGGGGGTACAATGAGCAGTTCTTC
>TRBV4-1|once|.|TRBJ1-4
CASSQPREGREKLFF
TGCGCCAGCAGCCAACCAAGGGAGGGCAGAGAAAAACTGTTTTTT
>TRBV2|.|TRBD1|TRBJ1-1
CASSSTGGNTEAFF
TGTGCCAGCAGCTCGACAGGGGGAAACACTGAAGCTTTCTTT
>TRBV3-1/TRBV3-2|.|TRBD1|TRBJ1-6
CASSQDRQGISPLHF
TGTGCCAGCAGCCAAGATCGACAGGGGATTTCACCCCTCCACTTT
>TRBV30|.|.|TRBJ2-6
CAWSVTGTGANVLTF
TGTGCCTGGAGTGTAACCGGGACTGGGGCCAACGTCCTGACTTTC
>TRBV2|.|.|TRBJ1-1
CASNRPQAYKNTEAFF
TGTGCCAGCAACAGACCCCAGGCCTATAAGAACACTGAAGCTTTCTTT
>TRBV5-3|.|TRBD1|TRBJ2-7
CARSQDRGRWNYEQYF
TGTGCCAGAAGCCAAGACAGGGGGCGGTGGAACTACGAGCAGTACTTC
>TRBV7-9|few|TRBD1|TRBJ2-7
CASSSGQGYDEQYF
TGTGCCAGCAGCTCGGGACAGGGGTATGATGAGCAGTACTTC
>TRBV5-6|.|.|TRBJ2-2
CASSYPISGTYLGELFF
TGTGCCAGCAGCTACCCAATATCCGGGACATACCTCGGGGAGCTGTTTTTT
>TRBV6-5|few|.|TRBJ2-7
CASSYVGGEQYF
TGTGCCAGCAGTTATGTCGGTGGCGAGCAGTACTTC
>TRBV7-9|.|TRBD2|TRBJ2-7
CASSLKGLADSSYEQYF
TGTGCCAGCAGCTTAAAGGGACTAGCTGATAGCTCCTACGAGCAGTACTTC